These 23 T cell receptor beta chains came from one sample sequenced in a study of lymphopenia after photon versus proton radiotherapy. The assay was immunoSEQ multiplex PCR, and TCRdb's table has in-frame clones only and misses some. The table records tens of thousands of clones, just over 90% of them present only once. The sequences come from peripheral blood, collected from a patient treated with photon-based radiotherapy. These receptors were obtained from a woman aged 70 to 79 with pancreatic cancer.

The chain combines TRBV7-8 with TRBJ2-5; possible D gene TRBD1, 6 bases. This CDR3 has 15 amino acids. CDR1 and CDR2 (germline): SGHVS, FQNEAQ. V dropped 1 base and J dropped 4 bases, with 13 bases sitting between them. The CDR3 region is CASSLDRGLGETQYF. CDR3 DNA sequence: TGTGCCAGCAGCTTAGATAGGGGGTTAGGAGAGACCCAGTACTTC.

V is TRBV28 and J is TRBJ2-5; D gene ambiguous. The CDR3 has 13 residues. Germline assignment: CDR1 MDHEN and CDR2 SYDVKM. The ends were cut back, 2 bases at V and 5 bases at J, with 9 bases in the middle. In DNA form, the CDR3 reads TGTGCCAGCAGTTTAGGCTCTTCGGAGACCCAGTACTTC. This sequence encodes CASSLGSSETQYF.

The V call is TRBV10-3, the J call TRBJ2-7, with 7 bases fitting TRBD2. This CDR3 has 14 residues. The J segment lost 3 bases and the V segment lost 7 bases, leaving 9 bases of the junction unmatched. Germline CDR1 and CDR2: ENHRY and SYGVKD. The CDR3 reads CAITGGGTGYEQYF. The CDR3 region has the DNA TGTGCCATCACCGGCGGGGGTACCGGCTACGAGCAGTACTTC.

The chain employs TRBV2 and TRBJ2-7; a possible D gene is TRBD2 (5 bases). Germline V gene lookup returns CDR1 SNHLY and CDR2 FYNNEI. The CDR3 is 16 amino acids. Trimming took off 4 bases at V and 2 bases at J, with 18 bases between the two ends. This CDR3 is CASSAETGSRTYEQYF. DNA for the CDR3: TGTGCCAGCAGTGCCGAGACGGGATCGAGGACCTACGAGCAGTACTTC.

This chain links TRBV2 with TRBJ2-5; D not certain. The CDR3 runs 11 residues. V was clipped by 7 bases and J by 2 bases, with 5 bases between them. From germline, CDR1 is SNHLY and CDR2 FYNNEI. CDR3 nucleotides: TGTGCCAGCACAAGTCAAGAGACCCAGTACTTC. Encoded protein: CASTSQETQYF.

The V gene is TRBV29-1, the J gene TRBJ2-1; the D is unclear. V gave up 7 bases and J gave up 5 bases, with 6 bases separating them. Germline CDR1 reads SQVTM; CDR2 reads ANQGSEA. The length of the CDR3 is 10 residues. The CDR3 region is CSAAHNEQFF. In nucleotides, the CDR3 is TGCAGCGCCGCTCACAATGAGCAGTTCTTC.

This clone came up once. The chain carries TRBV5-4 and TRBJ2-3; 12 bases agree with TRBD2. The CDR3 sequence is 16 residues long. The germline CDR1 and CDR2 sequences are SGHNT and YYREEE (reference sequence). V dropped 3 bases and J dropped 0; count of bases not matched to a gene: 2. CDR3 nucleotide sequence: TGTGCCAGCAGCTGGGGGACTAGCGGGAGCACAGATACGCAGTATTTT. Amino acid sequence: CASSWGTSGSTDTQYF.

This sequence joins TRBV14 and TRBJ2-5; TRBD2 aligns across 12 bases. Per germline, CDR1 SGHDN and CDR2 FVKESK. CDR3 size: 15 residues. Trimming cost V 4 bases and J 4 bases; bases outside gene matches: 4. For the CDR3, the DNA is TGTGCCAGCAGCCTAAAACTAGCGGGAGGAGAGACCCAGTACTTC. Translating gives CASSLKLAGGETQYF.

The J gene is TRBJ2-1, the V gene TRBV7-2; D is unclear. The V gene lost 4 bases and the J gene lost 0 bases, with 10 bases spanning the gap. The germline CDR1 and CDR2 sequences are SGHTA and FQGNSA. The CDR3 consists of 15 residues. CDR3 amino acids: CASSSLGSSYNEQFF. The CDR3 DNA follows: TGTGCCAGCAGCTCTCTAGGAAGCTCCTACAATGAGCAGTTCTTC.

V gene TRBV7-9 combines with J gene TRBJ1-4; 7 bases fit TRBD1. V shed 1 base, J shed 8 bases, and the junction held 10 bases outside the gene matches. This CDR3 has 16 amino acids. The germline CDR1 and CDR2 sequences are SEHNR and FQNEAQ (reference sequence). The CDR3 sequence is CASSLGDRAEGEKLFF. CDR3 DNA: TGTGCCAGCAGCTTAGGTGACAGGGCCGAGGGGGAAAAACTGTTTTTT.

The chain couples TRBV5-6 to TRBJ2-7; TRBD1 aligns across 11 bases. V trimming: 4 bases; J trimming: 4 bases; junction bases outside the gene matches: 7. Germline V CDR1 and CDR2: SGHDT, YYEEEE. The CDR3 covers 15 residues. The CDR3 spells CASSGGQGVSYEQYF. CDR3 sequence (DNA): TGTGCCAGCAGCGGGGGACAGGGGGTTAGTTACGAGCAGTACTTC.

CDR3 residues: CAYDLAGLYTGELFF. The CDR3 nucleotides are TGTGCGTATGACCTAGCGGGACTCTACACCGGGGAGCTGTTTTTT. The genes are TRBV7-9 and TRBJ2-2, with 9 bases aligning to TRBD2. Germline CDR1 is SEHNR and CDR2 is FQNEAQ (reference sequence). The CDR3 has 15 amino acids.

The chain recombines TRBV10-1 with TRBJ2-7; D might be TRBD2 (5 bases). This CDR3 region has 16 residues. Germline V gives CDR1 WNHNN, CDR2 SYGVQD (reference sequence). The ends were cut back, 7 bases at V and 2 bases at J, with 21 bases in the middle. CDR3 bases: TGCGCCAGCAAAGAAAGTATAAGCGGAAGTACCTACGAGCAGTACTTC. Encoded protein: CASKESISGSTYEQYF.

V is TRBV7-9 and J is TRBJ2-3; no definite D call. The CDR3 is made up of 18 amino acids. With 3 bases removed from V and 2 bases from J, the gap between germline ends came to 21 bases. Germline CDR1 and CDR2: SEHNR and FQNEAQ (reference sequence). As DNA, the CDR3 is TGTGCCAGCAGCTTCGACGGTCCTAGTCCATTCCACACAGATACGCAGTATTTT. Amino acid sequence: CASSFDGPSPFHTDTQYF.

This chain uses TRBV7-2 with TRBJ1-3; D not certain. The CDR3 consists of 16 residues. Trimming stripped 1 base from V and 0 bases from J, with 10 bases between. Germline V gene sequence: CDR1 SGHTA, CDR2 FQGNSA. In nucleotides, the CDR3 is TGTGCCAGCAGCTTAGTGGGGAGTCTCTCTGGAAACACCATATATTTT. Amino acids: CASSLVGSLSGNTIYF.

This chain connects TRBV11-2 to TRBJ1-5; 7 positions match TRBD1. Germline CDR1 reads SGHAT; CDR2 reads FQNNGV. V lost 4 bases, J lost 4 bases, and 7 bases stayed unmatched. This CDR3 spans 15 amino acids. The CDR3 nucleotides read TGTGCCAGCAGCTCACAGGGGCTGGGGAATCAGCCCCAGCATTTT. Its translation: CASSSQGLGNQPQHF.

The CDR3 sequence is CASRRDSNTGELFF. The CDR3 nucleotides read TGTGCCAGCAGGCGGGACTCGAACACCGGGGAGCTGTTTTTT. The V gene is TRBV4-2, the J gene TRBJ2-2, with D tentatively TRBD2 (6 bases). The CDR3 length is 14 residues. V was pared by 6 bases and J by 0 bases, with 8 bases between. Per germline, CDR1 LGHNA and CDR2 YNFKEQ.

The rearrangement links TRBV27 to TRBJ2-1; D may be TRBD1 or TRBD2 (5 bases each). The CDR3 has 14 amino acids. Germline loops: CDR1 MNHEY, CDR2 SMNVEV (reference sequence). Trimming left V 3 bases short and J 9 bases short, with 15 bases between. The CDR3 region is CASSFGVKGIEQFF. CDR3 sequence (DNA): TGTGCCAGCAGTTTCGGGGTGAAGGGGATTGAGCAGTTCTTC.

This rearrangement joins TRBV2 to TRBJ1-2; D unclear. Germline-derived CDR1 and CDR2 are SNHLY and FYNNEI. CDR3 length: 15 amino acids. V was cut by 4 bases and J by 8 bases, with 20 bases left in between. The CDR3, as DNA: TGTGCCAGCAGTGTAAAAGGAGGACCATCGCGGGGCTACACCTTC. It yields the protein CASSVKGGPSRGYTF.

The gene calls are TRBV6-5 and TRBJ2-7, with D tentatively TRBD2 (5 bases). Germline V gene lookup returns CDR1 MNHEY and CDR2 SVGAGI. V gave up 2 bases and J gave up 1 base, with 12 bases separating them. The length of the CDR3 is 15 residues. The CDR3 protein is CASSYGSGLSYEQYF. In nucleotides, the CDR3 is TGTGCCAGCAGTTACGGGAGCGGACTGTCCTACGAGCAGTACTTC.

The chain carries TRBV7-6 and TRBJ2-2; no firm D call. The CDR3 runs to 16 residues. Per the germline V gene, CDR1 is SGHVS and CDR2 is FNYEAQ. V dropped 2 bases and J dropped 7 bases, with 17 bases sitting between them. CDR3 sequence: CASSLNPPKSVGELFF. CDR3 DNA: TGTGCCAGCAGCTTAAACCCCCCAAAGTCAGTCGGGGAGCTGTTTTTT. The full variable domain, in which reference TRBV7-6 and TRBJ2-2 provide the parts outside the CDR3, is GAGVSQSPRYKVTKRGQDVALRCDPISGHVSLYWYRQALGQGPEFLTYFNYEAQQDKSGLPNDRFSAERPEGSISTLTIQRTEQRDSAMYRCASSLNPPKSVGELFFGEGSRLTVL.

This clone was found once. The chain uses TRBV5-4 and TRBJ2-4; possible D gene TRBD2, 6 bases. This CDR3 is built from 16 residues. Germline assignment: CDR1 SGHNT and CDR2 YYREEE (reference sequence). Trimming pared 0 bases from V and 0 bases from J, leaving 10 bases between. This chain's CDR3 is CASSLAGREAKNIQYF. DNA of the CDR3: TGTGCCAGCAGCTTGGCCGGGCGGGAAGCCAAAAACATTCAGTACTTC.

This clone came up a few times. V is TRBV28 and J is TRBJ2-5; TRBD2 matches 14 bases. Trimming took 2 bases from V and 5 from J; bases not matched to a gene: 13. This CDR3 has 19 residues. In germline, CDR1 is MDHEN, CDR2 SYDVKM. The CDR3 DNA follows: TGTGCCAGCAGTTTACGCCGGACTAGCGGGAGGCCCCCAAGGGAGACCCAGTACTTC. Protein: CASSLRRTSGRPPRETQYF.